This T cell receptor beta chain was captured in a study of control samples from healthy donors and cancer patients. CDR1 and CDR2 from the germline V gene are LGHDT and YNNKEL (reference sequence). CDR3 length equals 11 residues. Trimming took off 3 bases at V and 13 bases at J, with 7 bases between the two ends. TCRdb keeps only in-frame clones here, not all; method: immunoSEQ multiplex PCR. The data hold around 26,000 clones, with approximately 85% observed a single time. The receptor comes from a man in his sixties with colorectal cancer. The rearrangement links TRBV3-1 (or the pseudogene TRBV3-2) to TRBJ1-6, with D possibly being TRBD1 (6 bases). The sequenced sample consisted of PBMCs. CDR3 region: CASSHQGPLHF. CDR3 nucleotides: TGTGCCAGCAGCCATCAGGGGCCCCTCCACTTT.